A single sample gave rise to the 23 T cell receptor beta chains below, sequenced in a study of blood T cells in healthy people across ages. A second PCR of roughly 7 to 11 cycles used a sample-barcoded 5' primer and a J-beta primer mix. TCRdb re-analysed the 5' RACE reads in MiXCR, keeping a single row per CDR3 protein. Of about 720,000 distinct CDR3 sequences in the sample, 22% were seen once. The sequenced sample consisted of blood. The receptors were gathered from a man between 70 and 80 years old in good health.

This clonotype is a singleton in its sample. The gene calls are TRBV29-1 and TRBJ1-3, with D uncertain. CDR1 and CDR2 (germline): SQVTM, ANQGSEA. Trimming removed 5 bases at V and 0 bases at J, with 8 bases between. This CDR3 is 13 amino acids long. CDR3 nucleotides: TGCAGCGTTATTCCTAACTCTGGAAACACCATATATTTT. Residues: CSVIPNSGNTIYF. Full variable domain (missing parts from reference TRBV29-1 and TRBJ1-3): SAVISQKPSRDICQRGTSLTIQCQVDSQVTMMFWYRQQPGQSLTLIATANQGSEATYESGFVIDKFPISRPNLTFSTLTVSNMSPEDSSIYLCSVIPNSGNTIYFGEGSWLTVV.

This clonotype was detected a few times. This chain links TRBV11-3 with TRBJ2-1, with D perhaps matching TRBD2 (5 bases). The tail of the sequence fits TRBJ2-7 better, so the J call may be wrong. The CDR3 is made up of 16 amino acids. The V gene's germline CDR1 is SGHNT and CDR2 YENEEA. DNA of the CDR3: TGTGCCAGCAGCTTAGGCCCTAGCCTCCGACTCTACGAGCAGTACGTC. This encodes CASSLGPSLRLYEQYV.

This sequence joins TRBV6-6 and TRBJ2-7; D is perhaps TRBD1 or TRBD2 (5 bases each). The germline gives CDR1 MNHNY, CDR2 SVGAGI (reference sequence). This CDR3 spans 16 amino acids. The ends were cut back, 0 bases at V and 1 base at J, with 13 bases in the middle. This CDR3 reads CASSYSAGAGSYEQYF. In nucleotides, the CDR3 is TGTGCCAGCAGTTACTCCGCGGGCGCAGGGTCCTACGAGCAGTACTTC.

This clonotype was seen a few times. The chain carries TRBV5-1 and TRBJ2-3; the D gene is possibly TRBD2 (5 bases). The length of the CDR3 is 16 residues. Per the germline V gene, CDR1 is SGHRS and CDR2 is YFSETQ. Trimming cost V 0 bases and J 0 bases, with 11 bases left between them. This CDR3 is CASSLEGRTSTDTQYF. In nucleotides, the CDR3 is TGCGCCAGCAGCTTGGAAGGGAGAACAAGCACAGATACGCAGTATTTT.

As regards this clonotype: An end of the junction differs from the germline gene, which may be a read error. The CDR3 loop reads CAGSNRQGGYEQYF. In DNA form, the CDR3 reads TGCGCCGGCAGCAACAGACAGGGAGGGTACGAGCAGTACTTC. J is TRBJ2-5 and V is TRBV5-1, with D perhaps TRBD1 or TRBD2 (7 bases each). Matching the DNA end better, TRBJ2-7 makes the J call doubtful. Germline V gene sequence: CDR1 SGHRS, CDR2 YFSETQ. This CDR3 has 14 amino acids.

This clonotype has just a few counts. The chain joins TRBV7-2 to TRBJ2-5, with 8 nucleotides matching TRBD1. The J call may be incorrect, as the DNA end agrees better with TRBJ2-7. The CDR3 is 15 residues long. The germline gives CDR1 SGHTA, CDR2 FQGNSA. CDR3 loop: CASSLGGTGSSEQYV. DNA of the CDR3: TGTGCCAGCAGCTTAGGTGGGACAGGATCCTCCGAGCAGTACGTC.

This clonotype appeared a few times. This chain uses TRBV27 with TRBJ2-7; TRBD1 aligns across 7 bases. Germline CDR1 and CDR2: MNHEY and SMNVEV (reference sequence). J was trimmed by 4 bases and V by 5 bases; bases with no gene match: 11. This CDR3 has 15 residues. The CDR3 DNA sequence: TGTGCCAGCAGTCCCCGGCGGACAGGAGGATACGAGCAGTACTTC. It codes for CASSPRRTGGYEQYF.

This clonotype was recorded a few times. The chain links TRBV12-3 or TRBV12-4 to TRBJ1-1; D perhaps matches TRBD1 (5 bases). The CDR3 sequence is 11 residues long. The V end lost 6 bases, the J end lost 10 bases, and 12 bases lay between the germline ends. CDR3 sequence reads: CASSPGPGAFF. The CDR3 nucleotides read TGTGCCAGCAGCCCGGGACCCGGAGCTTTCTTT.

This clonotype occurred many times. The rearrangement links TRBV3-1 to TRBJ2-5; D uncertain. The CDR3 sequence is 13 residues long. CDR1 and CDR2 from the germline V gene are LGHDT and YNNKEL (reference sequence). The germline V and J ends were trimmed by 4 bases and 4 bases, with 10 bases remaining between them. The CDR3 DNA sequence: TGTGCCAGCAGCCTAACCCGCTCAGAGACCCAGTACTTC. It codes for CASSLTRSETQYF.

The rearrangement links TRBV27 to TRBJ1-5; D may be TRBD1 (6 bases). Germline V gene data show CDR1 as MNHEY and CDR2 as SMNVEV (reference sequence). Trimming left V 0 bases short and J 0 bases short, with 9 bases between. This CDR3 is 16 amino acids long. The CDR3 reads CASSLSGTHSNQPQHF. The CDR3 coding sequence is TGTGCCAGCAGTTTATCAGGGACACATAGCAATCAGCCCCAGCATTTT.

A few counts support this clonotype. The V gene is TRBV6-5, the J gene TRBJ1-5; D possibly corresponds to TRBD1 (6 bases). The V gene lost 6 bases and the J gene lost 1 base, with 13 bases spanning the gap. Germline-derived CDR1 and CDR2 are MNHEY and SVGAGI. CDR3 length: 15 amino acids. The CDR3 loop is CASRSDRRSNQPQHF. The CDR3 nucleotides are TGTGCCAGCAGATCTGACAGGAGGAGCAATCAGCCCCAGCATTTT.

Note on this clonotype: The CDR3 carries no conserved terminal phenylalanine or tryptophan, so it likely arises from a read error. The chain recombines TRBV29-1 with TRBJ2-1, with D perhaps being TRBD1 or TRBD2 (5 bases each). Trimming took off 4 bases at V and 6 bases at J, with 10 bases between the two ends. The CDR3 extends over 12 amino acids. Germline CDR1 SQVTM, CDR2 ANQGSEA. The CDR3 DNA reads TGCAGCGTTGCTGTTGGGGGCAATGAGCAGTTCTAC. The encoded protein is CSVAVGGNEQFY.

The genes are TRBV28 and TRBJ2-7, with 7 bases aligning to TRBD1. The V gene's germline CDR1 is MDHEN and CDR2 SYDVKM. CDR3 length: 15 amino acids. J lost 3 bases, V lost 6 bases, and 11 bases had no gene match. The CDR3 sequence: CASSNPKGQRYEQYF. The DNA of the CDR3 is TGTGCCAGCAGCAACCCCAAGGGACAGCGCTACGAGCAGTACTTC.

The V and J genes are TRBV5-1 and TRBJ2-1, with D possibly TRBD1 on 7 matching bases. CDR3 length: 15 residues. Germline V gives CDR1 SGHRS, CDR2 YFSETQ. Trimming removed 5 bases at V and 5 bases at J, with 17 bases between. Written as DNA, the CDR3 is TGCGCCAGCAGGCTACGACAGGGAGGCGACAATGAGCAGTTCTTC. Translation: CASRLRQGGDNEQFF. The full variable domain, with the rest looked up from reference TRBV5-1 and TRBJ2-1, is KAGVTQTPRYLIKTRGQQVTLSCSPISGHRSVSWYQQTPGQGLQFLFEYFSETQRNKGNFPGRFSGRQFSNSRSEMNVSTLELGDSALYLCASRLRQGGDNEQFFGPGTRLTVL.

The DNA for the CDR3 is TGCAGTGCTAGGGGGAGCGTCTGGGATACGCAGTATTTT. Protein: CSARGSVWDTQYF. V gene TRBV20-1 combines with J gene TRBJ2-3, with D possibly being TRBD2 (5 bases). The CDR3 is made up of 13 amino acids. V was shortened by 3 bases and J by 6 bases, with 13 bases between the two germline ends. CDR1 and CDR2 (germline): DFQATT, SNEGSKA (reference sequence).

This clonotype has just a few counts. The chain couples TRBV6-5 to TRBJ2-3; D is possibly TRBD1 (5 bases). This CDR3 has 15 amino acids. The V gene's germline CDR1 is MNHEY and CDR2 SVGAGI. V was pared by 6 bases and J by 9 bases, with 22 bases between. The CDR3 nucleotides read TGTGCCAGCAGCTTCGATCGGAAAACGCACAGGACGCAGTATTTT. This codes for CASSFDRKTHRTQYF.

This chain joins TRBV6-6 and TRBJ2-1, with TRBD2 identical over 9 bases. The V segment lost 2 bases and the J segment 4 bases; nucleotides outside the gene matches: 6. Germline CDR1 and CDR2: MNHNY and SVGAGI (reference sequence). The CDR3 totals 16 residues. The CDR3 reads CASSYAERGAYNEQFF. Here the CDR3 DNA reads TGTGCCAGCAGTTACGCAGAGCGGGGGGCATACAATGAGCAGTTCTTC.

J is TRBJ2-5 and V is TRBV10-3; weak D call: TRBD2 (7 bases). The V gene lost 4 bases and the J gene lost 5 bases, with 11 bases spanning the gap. This CDR3 is built from 13 residues. In germline, CDR1 is ENHRY, CDR2 SYGVKD. The DNA for the CDR3 is TGTGCCATCAGTGGGGGGGGCCTGGAGACCCAGTACTTC. Residues: CAISGGGLETQYF.

This clonotype showed up just a few times. CDR3 sequence: CASSIGPSGYYEQYF. The DNA of the CDR3 is TGTGCCAGTAGTATAGGACCTAGCGGGTACTACGAGCAGTACTTC. J is TRBJ2-1 and V is TRBV19; 8 positions agree with TRBD2. The J call is in doubt because the DNA end fits TRBJ2-7 better. Germline V lookup: CDR1 LNHDA, CDR2 SQIVND (reference sequence). The CDR3 loop spans 15 amino acids.

The chain is built from TRBV7-3 and TRBJ2-7; no firm D call. The CDR3 spans 15 residues. Trimming removed 2 bases at V and 0 bases at J, with 11 bases between. Germline V CDR1 and CDR2: SGHTA, FQGTGA. The CDR3 loop is CASSLVIHNSYEQYV. CDR3 DNA sequence: TGTGCCAGCAGCTTAGTAATCCACAACTCCTACGAGCAGTACGTC.

CDR3 sequence (DNA): TGTGCCAGCAGCGACCGAGGGGCTAGCAATCAGCCCCAGCATTTT. Its protein is CASSDRGASNQPQHF. V gene TRBV5-5 combines with J gene TRBJ1-5, with D maybe TRBD1 (5 bases). The CDR3 contains 15 residues. The germline gives CDR1 SGHKS, CDR2 YYEKEE (reference sequence). V lost 4 bases and J 0 bases, leaving 11 bases between the germline ends.

The V gene is TRBV5-1, the J gene TRBJ2-5; D gene uncertain. V was shortened by 4 bases and J by 2 bases, with 15 bases between the two germline ends. This CDR3 region has 15 residues. Germline-derived CDR1 and CDR2 are SGHRS and YFSETQ. CDR3 region: CASSTRFSRQETQYF. The CDR3, as DNA: TGCGCCAGCAGCACCAGATTCAGCAGACAAGAGACCCAGTACTTC.

In its sample, this clonotype was seen a few times. V is TRBV18 and J is TRBJ2-3; 7 nucleotides match TRBD1. CDR3 length: 14 amino acids. Germline loops: CDR1 KGHSH, CDR2 LQKENI. The J segment lost 4 bases and the V segment lost 6 bases, leaving 7 bases of the junction unmatched. DNA for the CDR3: TGTGCCAGCTCCTGGACACAGGGGCCAGATACGCAGTATTTT. Translation gives CASSWTQGPDTQYF.